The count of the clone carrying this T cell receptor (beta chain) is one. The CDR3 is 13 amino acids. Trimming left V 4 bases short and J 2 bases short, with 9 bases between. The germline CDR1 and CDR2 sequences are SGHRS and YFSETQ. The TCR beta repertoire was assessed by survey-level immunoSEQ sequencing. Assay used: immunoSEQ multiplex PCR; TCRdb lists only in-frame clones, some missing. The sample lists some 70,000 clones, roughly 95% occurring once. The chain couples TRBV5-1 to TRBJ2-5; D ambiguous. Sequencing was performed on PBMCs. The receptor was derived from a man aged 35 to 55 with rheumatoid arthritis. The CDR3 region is CASSVGYQETQYF. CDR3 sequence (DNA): TGCGCCAGCAGCGTTGGATATCAAGAGACCCAGTACTTC.